The 27 T cell receptor beta chains listed next were all sequenced from one sample in a study of response to subunit inactivated influenza vaccine. TCRdb reprocessed the RT-PCR reads via MiXCR and lists one record per CDR3 protein. The table lists some 800,000 distinct CDR3 sequences, approximately 22% of them singletons. Sequenced here: PBMCs from blood, sampled about 5 days after vaccination. These receptors originate from a man aged 45 to 65 who received an inactivated influenza vaccine.

The chain couples TRBV28 to TRBJ1-5, with D perhaps TRBD1 (5 bases). CDR1 is MDHEN and CDR2 is SYDVKM in the germline V gene. V lost 2 bases to trimming and J lost 7 bases, with 12 bases between them. The CDR3 runs 14 residues. CDR3 region: CASSLGRDGQPQHF. The CDR3 nucleotides are TGTGCCAGCAGTTTAGGCAGGGACGGCCAGCCCCAGCATTTT. Using reference TRBV28 and TRBJ1-5 for the parts outside the CDR3, the full variable domain is DVKVTQSSRYLVKRTGEKVFLECVQDMDHENMFWYRQDPGLGLRLIYFSYDVKMKEKGDIPEGYSVSREKKERFSLILESASTNQTSMYLCASSLGRDGQPQHFGDGTRLSIL.

This clonotype was found many times. The chain joins TRBV20-1 to TRBJ1-2, with TRBD1 identical over 7 bases. Germline V gene data show CDR1 as DFQATT and CDR2 as SNEGSKA (reference sequence). The CDR3 spans 11 residues. The CDR3 protein is CSGGGGYGYTF. The CDR3 region has the DNA TGCAGCGGAGGGGGCGGCTATGGCTACACCTTC.

CDR3 amino acids: CASSLGSSGGETQYF. CDR3 bases: TGCGCCAGCAGCTTGGGGTCTAGCGGGGGTGAGACCCAGTACTTC. The chain uses TRBV5-1 and TRBJ2-5; 10 bases line up with TRBD2. Germline CDR1 and CDR2: SGHRS and YFSETQ. V shed 0 bases, J shed 5 bases, and the junction held 4 bases outside the gene matches. The CDR3 has 15 amino acids.

The gene calls are TRBV5-1 and TRBJ2-5; 8 positions match TRBD2. The CDR3 loop spans 15 amino acids. The trim removed 0 bases at V and 4 bases at J, leaving 5 bases unmatched. The germline CDR1 and CDR2 sequences are SGHRS and YFSETQ. The CDR3 DNA follows: TGCGCCAGCAGCTTGGGGACTGCGGGGGGAGAGACCCAGTACTTC. This translates into CASSLGTAGGETQYF.

This clonotype was seen a handful of times. The chain has TRBV7-9 and TRBJ2-4; 10 bases are a match to TRBD2. Trimming cost V 1 base and J 7 bases; bases outside gene matches: 4. Germline-derived CDR1 and CDR2 are SEHNR and FQNEAQ (reference sequence). The CDR3 sequence is 15 residues long. The CDR3 bases are TGTGCCAGCAGCTTAGAAGCTAGCGGGAGCAACATTCAGTACTTC. Amino acid sequence: CASSLEASGSNIQYF.

V usage is TRBV6-1 and J usage is TRBJ2-2; 10 positions agree with TRBD1. Germline assignment: CDR1 MNHNS and CDR2 SASEGT. V shed 7 bases and J 7 bases; nucleotides not matched to a gene: 9. CDR3 length: 15 amino acids. CDR3 protein: CASILGQGVIGELFF. The CDR3 nucleotides are TGTGCCAGCATCCTTGGACAGGGGGTTATCGGGGAGCTGTTTTTT.

By sample fraction, this clonotype is medium-sized. V gene TRBV29-1 combines with J gene TRBJ2-3; 9 nucleotides agree with TRBD1. Trimming took 2 bases from V and 3 from J; bases not matched to a gene: 3. CDR1 SQVTM and CDR2 ANQGSEA come from the germline V gene. This CDR3 has 14 amino acids. The CDR3 here is CSVETGGATDTQYF. For the CDR3, the DNA is TGCAGCGTTGAAACAGGGGGCGCAACAGATACGCAGTATTTT.

CDR3 in DNA: TGTGCCAGCAGTCTTACAGGGAGTTCGGGAGGAAACACCATATATTTT. This gives the protein CASSLTGSSGGNTIYF. The rearrangement joins TRBV7-2 to TRBJ1-3; D might be TRBD1 (6 bases). V lost 6 bases, J lost 4 bases, and 19 bases lay in between. This CDR3 has 16 residues. Germline V CDR1 and CDR2: SGHTA, FQGNSA.

The chain links TRBV6-1 to TRBJ1-2; D uncertain. CDR3 length: 13 residues. The V and J ends lost 7 bases and 2 bases respectively, with 11 bases between them. CDR1 and CDR2 from the germline V gene are MNHNS and SASEGT. CDR3 sequence reads: CASISGKNYGYTF. As DNA, the CDR3 is TGTGCCAGCATCTCGGGGAAGAACTATGGCTACACCTTC.

The chain combines TRBV28 with TRBJ2-7; 8 bases map to TRBD1. Germline V gene lookup returns CDR1 MDHEN and CDR2 SYDVKM. The CDR3 loop spans 13 amino acids. J gave up 5 bases and V 7 bases, and 7 bases lay outside the gene matches. The CDR3: CASNLQGGHEQYF. CDR3 sequence (DNA): TGTGCCAGCAACCTACAGGGGGGCCACGAGCAGTACTTC.

There are many counts of this clonotype. J is TRBJ1-5 and V is TRBV28; D is possibly TRBD1 (6 bases). Germline values: CDR1 MDHEN, CDR2 SYDVKM. The V end lost 8 bases, the J end lost 7 bases, and 12 bases lay between the germline ends. The CDR3 length is 12 residues. For the CDR3, the DNA is TGTGCCAGCCAAAACAGGGCCCAGCCCCAGCATTTT. It specifies CASQNRAQPQHF.

This clonotype was detected many times. The chain has TRBV29-1 and TRBJ2-3, with D hard to call. CDR3 size: 12 residues. The ends were cut back, 7 bases at V and 4 bases at J, with 12 bases in the middle. CDR1 and CDR2 from the germline V gene are SQVTM and ANQGSEA. The CDR3 coding sequence is TGCAGCGCCCTGACCGTTGCAGATACGCAGTATTTT. This sequence encodes CSALTVADTQYF.

This clonotype was counted only a few times. The chain couples TRBV29-1 to TRBJ2-7, with TRBD1 matching over 8 bases. The CDR3 totals 15 residues. CDR1 is SQVTM and CDR2 is ANQGSEA in the germline V gene. J gave up 7 bases and V 6 bases, and 17 bases lay outside the gene matches. The CDR3 loop reads CSVLRLDRVGWEQYF. As DNA, the CDR3 is TGCAGCGTCCTACGCCTGGACAGGGTAGGGTGGGAGCAGTACTTC.

This rearrangement joins TRBV6-5 to TRBJ2-1; 8 bases are shared with TRBD1. Losses at the gene ends were 4 bases for V and 6 bases for J; bases not matched to a gene: 11. The CDR3 sequence is 16 residues long. CDR1 is MNHEY and CDR2 is SVGAGI in the germline V gene. CDR3 in amino acids: CASSSPLGTGGNEQFF. In DNA form, the CDR3 reads TGTGCCAGCAGTTCACCGCTCGGGACAGGCGGCAATGAGCAGTTCTTC.

This chain joins TRBV7-9 and TRBJ1-6; D perhaps matches TRBD1 (5 bases). Germline CDR1 SEHNR, CDR2 FQNEAQ (reference sequence). This CDR3 spans 15 amino acids. V lost 4 bases and J lost 8, with 15 bases in between. Here the CDR3 DNA reads TGTGCCAGCAGCTCCCCCAGGGTCAGTCATTCACCCCTCCACTTT. As protein: CASSSPRVSHSPLHF.

For the CDR3, the DNA is TGTGCCAGCAGCTTAAATTGGCCGTACCCAGACTCCTACGAGCAGTACTTC. It encodes CASSLNWPYPDSYEQYF. The V and J genes are TRBV11-1 and TRBJ2-7, with D unclear. Germline V gene lookup returns CDR1 SGHAT and CDR2 FQDESV (reference sequence). Trimming removed 2 bases at V and 0 bases at J, with 17 bases between. The CDR3 is 17 residues long. Full variable domain (outside the CDR3, taken from reference TRBV11-1 and TRBJ2-7): EAEVAQSPRYKITEKSQAVAFWCDPISGHATLYWYRQILGQGPELLVQFQDESVVDDSQLPKDRFSAERLKGVDSTLKIQPAELGDSAMYLCASSLNWPYPDSYEQYFGPGTRLTVT.

The CDR3 coding sequence is TGCAGTGCAATCGACAGGGGGAACAATCAGCCCCAGCATTTT. Its translation is CSAIDRGNNQPQHF. The V gene is TRBV20-1, the J gene TRBJ1-5, with 9 positions matching TRBD1. Germline V gene sequence: CDR1 DFQATT, CDR2 SNEGSKA (reference sequence). CDR3 length: 14 amino acids. The junction had 6 bases not matched to a gene; V was cut back by 6 bases and J by 3 bases.

This clonotype was found a few times. The chain is built from TRBV11-2 and TRBJ2-1, with TRBD2 matching 9 bases. With 5 bases clipped from V and 8 bases from J, the junction kept 10 bases outside the gene matches. CDR3 size: 15 residues. Germline V gene data show CDR1 as SGHAT and CDR2 as FQNNGV. CDR3 sequence: CASSARASGVYEQFF. In nucleotides, the CDR3 is TGTGCCAGCAGCGCCCGGGCTAGCGGGGTCTATGAGCAGTTCTTC.

A few counts support this clonotype. The chain has TRBV7-6 and TRBJ1-1; weak D call: TRBD1 (6 bases). V dropped 0 bases and J dropped 1 base, with 15 bases sitting between them. Germline V gene lookup returns CDR1 SGHVS and CDR2 FNYEAQ. This CDR3 has 17 amino acids. DNA for the CDR3: TGTGCCAGCAGCTTAGCTCTGGGGGCAATTGGGAACACTGAAGCTTTCTTT. This translates into CASSLALGAIGNTEAFF.

The chain uses TRBV28 and TRBJ2-3; 9 nucleotides agree with TRBD1. V dropped 5 bases and J dropped 4; count of bases not matched to a gene: 7. CDR3 length: 15 amino acids. Germline V lookup: CDR1 MDHEN, CDR2 SYDVKM. The CDR3 loop is CASSAPGQGADTQYF. CDR3 nucleotide sequence: TGTGCCAGCAGTGCCCCGGGACAGGGTGCAGATACGCAGTATTTT.

This rearrangement joins TRBV11-1 to TRBJ2-1, with TRBD2 matching 14 bases. Trimming at V came to 1 base and at J to 1 base, leaving 6 bases not matched to a gene. The germline CDR1 and CDR2 sequences are SGHAT and FQDESV (reference sequence). The CDR3 totals 19 residues. The CDR3 sequence: CASSLGLAGGPRSYNEQFF. CDR3 nucleotide sequence: TGTGCCAGCAGCTTAGGACTAGCGGGAGGGCCCCGTTCCTACAATGAGCAGTTCTTC.

The rearrangement joins TRBV12-3 or TRBV12-4 to TRBJ1-2; tentatively, D is TRBD1 (6 bases). The CDR3 runs to 12 residues. V lost 2 bases and J 7 bases, leaving 8 bases between the germline ends. The CDR3 DNA reads TGTGCCAGCAGTTTACCAGGGGCTGGCTACACCTTC. Its translation is CASSLPGAGYTF.

This chain uses TRBV3-1 with TRBJ2-3; 7 bases map to TRBD2. The CDR3 extends over 17 amino acids. Unmatched junction bases numbered 13, after V lost 5 bases and J lost 2 bases. Germline-derived CDR1 and CDR2 are LGHDT and YNNKEL (reference sequence). CDR3 nucleotides: TGTGCCAGCAGCGCCTTCGGAGCGGCGGGGGACACAGATACGCAGTATTTT. It encodes CASSAFGAAGDTDTQYF.

The CDR3 coding sequence is TGTGCCAGCAGCTTCGGGCAGGGTGGCTACAATGAGCAGTTCTTC. This encodes CASSFGQGGYNEQFF. This chain connects TRBV11-2 to TRBJ2-1; a weak D match, TRBD1 (5 bases). The CDR3 sequence is 15 residues long. The V end was cut by 3 bases, the J end by 3 bases, with 12 bases between. Germline CDR1 and CDR2: SGHAT and FQNNGV.

The table lists this clonotype with a few counts. The J gene is TRBJ2-7, the V gene TRBV20-1; TRBD1 agrees at 8 bases. J gave up 3 bases and V 1 base, and 11 bases lay outside the gene matches. The CDR3 covers 16 residues. Germline V gene sequence: CDR1 DFQATT, CDR2 SNEGSKA (reference sequence). The CDR3 DNA follows: TGCAGTGCTAGAGCTCGCACAGGGGGTCAAGTCTACGAGCAGTACTTC. This gives the protein CSARARTGGQVYEQYF.

The V gene is TRBV20-1, the J gene TRBJ2-2; D unclear. This CDR3 comprises 14 residues. V dropped 0 bases and J dropped 6 bases, with 11 bases sitting between them. In germline, CDR1 is DFQATT, CDR2 SNEGSKA (reference sequence). CDR3 coding DNA: TGCAGTGCTAGAGATGGGAAGGGTGCCGGGGAGCTGTTTTTT. It specifies CSARDGKGAGELFF.

This clonotype was seen a few times. The chain employs TRBV20-1 and TRBJ2-1, with 10 positions matching TRBD2. CDR1 is DFQATT and CDR2 is SNEGSKA in the germline V gene (reference sequence). This CDR3 region has 17 residues. J was trimmed by 2 bases and V by 1 base; bases with no gene match: 8. CDR3 in amino acids: CSARGRFGTSAYNEQFF. CDR3 bases: TGCAGTGCTAGAGGCCGTTTTGGGACTAGCGCCTACAATGAGCAGTTCTTC.